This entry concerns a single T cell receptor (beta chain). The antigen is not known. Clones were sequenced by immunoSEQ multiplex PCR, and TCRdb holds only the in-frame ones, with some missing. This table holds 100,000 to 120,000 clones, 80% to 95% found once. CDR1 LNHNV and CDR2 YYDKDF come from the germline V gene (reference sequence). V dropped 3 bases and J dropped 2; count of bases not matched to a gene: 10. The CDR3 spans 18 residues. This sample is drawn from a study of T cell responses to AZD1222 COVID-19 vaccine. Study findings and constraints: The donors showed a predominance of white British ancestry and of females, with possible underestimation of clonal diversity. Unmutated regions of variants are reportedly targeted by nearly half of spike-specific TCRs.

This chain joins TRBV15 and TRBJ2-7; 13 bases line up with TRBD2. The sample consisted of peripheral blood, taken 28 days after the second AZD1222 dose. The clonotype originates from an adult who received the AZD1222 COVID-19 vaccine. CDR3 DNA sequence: TGTGCCACCAGCAGGCTACCGGGACTAGCGGGGCCGGCCTACGAGCAGTACTTC. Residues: CATSRLPGLAGPAYEQYF.